The 18 T cell receptor beta chains given below trace back to one sample, sequenced in a study of shared clonotypes between healthy human individuals. Assay used: immunoSEQ multiplex PCR; TCRdb lists only in-frame clones, some missing. This sample has roughly 680,000 clones, with 72% found just once. Material for sequencing was memory CD4+ T cells sorted from blood. Subset here: CD45RA-negative fraction. All receptors come from a woman aged 30 to 39 in good health.

This CDR3 reads CASSTDGGRTEAFF. The CDR3 nucleotides are TGTGCCAGCTCAACGGACGGCGGTAGGACTGAAGCTTTCTTT. This chain joins TRBV18 and TRBJ1-1; D is unclear. The CDR3 is 14 amino acids. Trimming took off 5 bases at V and 5 bases at J, with 15 bases between the two ends. Germline V gene lookup returns CDR1 KGHSH and CDR2 LQKENI. Using reference TRBV18 and TRBJ1-1 for the parts outside the CDR3, the full variable domain is NAGVMQNPRHLVRRRGQEARLRCSPMKGHSHVYWYRQLPEEGLKFMVYLQKENIIDESGMPKERFSAEFPKEGPSILRIQQVVRGDSAAYFCASSTDGGRTEAFFGQGTRLTVV.

The V call is TRBV7-8, the J call TRBJ1-5; D is undetermined. The CDR3 runs 14 residues. V gave up 4 bases and J gave up 3 bases, with 10 bases separating them. Germline loops: CDR1 SGHVS, CDR2 FQNEAQ. CDR3 nucleotides: TGTGCCAGCAGCTCACACAATACCAATCAGCCCCAGCATTTT. It specifies CASSSHNTNQPQHF.

The chain employs TRBV15 and TRBJ2-1; 9 bases match TRBD2. The V gene end was trimmed by 3 bases and the J gene end by 7 bases; junction bases not matched to a gene: 10. The CDR3 is made up of 16 amino acids. Germline CDR1 is LNHNV and CDR2 is YYDKDF (reference sequence). The CDR3 loop reads CATSSLAGEDRNEQFF. CDR3 DNA: TGTGCCACCAGCAGCTTAGCGGGAGAGGATAGGAATGAGCAGTTCTTC.

The chain has TRBV7-9 and TRBJ1-5; D is undetermined. V lost 3 bases and J 5 bases, leaving 5 bases between the germline ends. Per germline, CDR1 SEHNR and CDR2 FQNEAQ (reference sequence). CDR3 length equals 12 residues. The CDR3 DNA follows: TGTGCCAGCAGCTTCGCAGATCAGCCCCAGCATTTT. It is translated as CASSFADQPQHF.

Comments on this clone: Within the sample, other DNA sequences also encode this same CDR3. The chain uses TRBV6-6 and TRBJ2-7; 9 bases map to TRBD1. This CDR3 region has 14 residues. V trimming: 4 bases; J trimming: 4 bases; junction bases outside the gene matches: 5. CDR1 and CDR2 from the germline V gene are MNHNY and SVGAGI (reference sequence). The chain's CDR3 is CASSSGTGFYEQYF. DNA of the CDR3: TGTGCCAGCAGTTCCGGGACAGGGTTTTACGAGCAGTACTTC.

The chain employs TRBV7-2 and TRBJ2-3; D may match TRBD1 or TRBD2 (5 bases each). CDR1 SGHTA and CDR2 FQGNSA come from the germline V gene. This CDR3 is 14 amino acids long. Trimming removed 1 base from V and 2 bases from J, with 7 bases in between. CDR3 protein: CASSLGGVTDTQYF. CDR3 sequence (DNA): TGTGCCAGCAGCTTAGGAGGGGTCACAGATACGCAGTATTTT.

The V gene is TRBV6-1, the J gene TRBJ2-7; the D gene is possibly TRBD2 (5 bases). This CDR3 contains 13 residues. Germline assignment: CDR1 MNHNS and CDR2 SASEGT. Trimming pared 7 bases from V and 3 bases from J, leaving 13 bases between. The CDR3 reads CASIPGRNYEQYF. In DNA, the CDR3 is TGTGCCAGCATCCCGGGAAGAAACTACGAGCAGTACTTC.

J is TRBJ2-1 and V is TRBV30; D unclear. CDR1 is GTSNPN, CDR2 SVGIG, per germline (reference sequence). The CDR3 runs to 12 residues. The germline V and J ends were trimmed by 0 bases and 9 bases, with 9 bases remaining between them. The CDR3 spells CAWSVLQREQFF. For the CDR3, the DNA is TGTGCCTGGAGTGTACTTCAGCGTGAGCAGTTCTTC.

The chain carries TRBV7-9 and TRBJ2-1; no firm D call. Trimming took off 5 bases at V and 8 bases at J, with 16 bases between the two ends. This CDR3 spans 14 amino acids. Germline lookup yields CDR1 SEHNR and CDR2 FQNEAQ (reference sequence). CDR3 DNA: TGTGCCAGCAGCGGCCAAACTATCCGGGATGAGCAGTTCTTC. Residues: CASSGQTIRDEQFF.

This clone was counted between two and nine times. J is TRBJ2-2 and V is TRBV6-5; no firm D call. The CDR3 is made up of 14 amino acids. V dropped 0 bases and J dropped 1 base, with 3 bases sitting between them. Germline CDR1 and CDR2: MNHEY and SVGAGI. The DNA of the CDR3 is TGTGCCAGCAGTTACTCTCAGAACACCGGGGAGCTGTTTTTT. Translation: CASSYSQNTGELFF.

The chain carries TRBV19 and TRBJ2-3; 7 bases are shared with TRBD2. Germline CDR1 and CDR2: LNHDA and SQIVND (reference sequence). J lost 0 bases, V lost 4 bases, and 4 bases had no gene match. The CDR3 totals 15 residues. The CDR3 bases are TGTGCCAGTAGTAACAGCGGGACTAGCACAGATACGCAGTATTTT. This encodes CASSNSGTSTDTQYF.

The CDR3 DNA reads as TGTGCCAGCAGTACCCTGGGACTAGCGGGGGGCAGGGAGCAGTTCTTC. Its protein product is CASSTLGLAGGREQFF. The chain combines TRBV27 with TRBJ2-1; 15 nucleotides line up with TRBD2. Germline trimming cut 5 bases from V and 10 bases from J; bases unmatched to any gene: 9. CDR1 is MNHEY, CDR2 SMNVEV, per germline (reference sequence). The CDR3 runs to 16 residues.

This clone was seen repeatedly, ten times or more. V is TRBV25-1 and J is TRBJ1-3; no definite D call. This CDR3 contains 12 residues. Germline V gene lookup returns CDR1 MGHDK and CDR2 SYGVNS. V dropped 10 bases and J dropped 6 bases, with 13 bases sitting between them. Here the CDR3 reads CAISRTVNTIYF. The CDR3, as DNA: TGTGCCATTTCACGGACGGTAAACACCATATATTTT.

This clone was detected many times. The J gene is TRBJ2-2, the V gene TRBV5-1; 7 nucleotides agree with TRBD1. The CDR3 extends over 15 amino acids. Germline V gene sequence: CDR1 SGHRS, CDR2 YFSETQ. Losses at the gene ends were 0 bases for V and 7 bases for J; bases not matched to a gene: 6. CDR3: CASSLADRDNGELFF. CDR3 nucleotide sequence: TGCGCCAGCAGCTTGGCCGACAGGGATAACGGGGAGCTGTTTTTT.

The J gene is TRBJ2-1, the V gene TRBV7-9, with 8 bases lining up with TRBD1. Germline CDR1 and CDR2: SEHNR and FQNEAQ (reference sequence). V dropped 3 bases and J dropped 9; count of bases not matched to a gene: 7. This CDR3 is built from 14 residues. The CDR3 sequence is CASSFGRGLGEQFF. The CDR3 DNA is TGTGCCAGCAGCTTCGGCAGGGGGCTAGGTGAGCAGTTCTTC.

The chain links TRBV6-4 to TRBJ1-2; D is undetermined. V was pared by 5 bases and J by 8 bases, with 18 bases between. CDR1 is MRHNA, CDR2 SNTAGT, per germline. This CDR3 has 14 amino acids. This CDR3 is CASSPGQTSGGYTF. In DNA form, the CDR3 reads TGTGCCAGCAGTCCCGGGCAGACCTCCGGGGGCTACACCTTC.

The V gene is TRBV5-4, the J gene TRBJ2-1; D may be TRBD2 (5 bases). Per germline, CDR1 SGHNT and CDR2 YYREEE (reference sequence). V gave up 0 bases and J gave up 9 bases, with 13 bases separating them. This CDR3 region has 14 residues. The DNA of the CDR3 is TGTGCCAGCAGCTTGGCGGGATATAATAGTGAGCAGTTCTTC. Its translation is CASSLAGYNSEQFF. Complete variable domain (other parts from reference TRBV5-4 and TRBJ2-1): ETGVTQSPTHLIKTRGQQVTLRCSSQSGHNTVSWYQQALGQGPQFIFQYYREEENGRGNFPPRFSGLQFPNYSSELNVNALELDDSALYLCASSLAGYNSEQFFGPGTRLTVL.

The J gene is TRBJ2-5, the V gene TRBV18; 13 nucleotides match TRBD2. Losses at the gene ends were 5 bases for V and 5 bases for J; bases not matched to a gene: 8. Germline CDR1 is KGHSH and CDR2 is LQKENI. The CDR3 is 16 residues long. The CDR3 DNA reads as TGTGCCAGCTCAAGGCGCGGACTAGCGGGAGTTGAGACCCAGTACTTC. As protein: CASSRRGLAGVETQYF. Supplemented by reference TRBV18 and TRBJ2-5, the full variable domain reads NAGVMQNPRHLVRRRGQEARLRCSPMKGHSHVYWYRQLPEEGLKFMVYLQKENIIDESGMPKERFSAEFPKEGPSILRIQQVVRGDSAAYFCASSRRGLAGVETQYFGPGTRLLVL.